This T cell receptor beta chain derives from a study of read filtering for tumor transcriptome and immune sequencing. Study in general: Mean patient age was roughly 70 years, range roughly 45 to 80; approximately 17 male, some 15 female.

This library used approximately 370 ng RNA and molecular barcoded adaptors spanning alpha/delta and beta/gamma chains. MiXCR was run by TCRdb on the reads, yielding one entry per CDR3 protein. The table lists around 50,000 distinct CDR3 sequences, 20% of them singletons, with about a sixth in the top ten. Germline CDR1 SGHTA, CDR2 FQGNSA. Trimming took 4 bases from V and 2 from J, leaving 6 bases between them. CDR3 length: 13 amino acids. In its sample, this clonotype was seen a few times. Its specificity is unknown. Overall study results and limits: The sorted CD138-negative fraction was a mixed bone marrow immune population, not purified T cells. IR-seq and RNA-seq agreed better without single-read clonotypes.

The TCR was taken from a donor at least 40 years old with multiple myeloma. The gene calls are TRBV7-2 and TRBJ1-5; no clear D gene. The specimen was a population of CD138-negative cells sorted from bone marrow. Here the CDR3 DNA reads TGTGCCAGCAGCTACACGGGCAATCAGCCCCAGCATTTT. Its translation is CASSYTGNQPQHF.